The rows below give T cell receptor beta chains drawn from one sample of a study of shared clonotypes between healthy human individuals. TCRdb keeps only in-frame clones here, not all; method: immunoSEQ multiplex PCR. Of about 1 million clones in the sample, around 76% were seen once. The specimen was memory CD4+ T cells sorted from blood. The origin of the receptors is a man aged 18 to 30 in good health. CDR3s include the opening cysteine and the closing phenylalanine or tryptophan. A D gene is named only where the DNA matches it firmly. Size tells how often a clone was seen (once, few, many) or the class of an expanded clone, and some rows leave it out.

d_call: TRBD1; j_call: TRBJ1-4; clone_size: few; v_call: TRBV27; cdr3_aa: CASSLGDREVEKLFF; cdr3_nt: TGTGCCAGCAGTTTAGGGGACAGGGAGGTCGAAAAACTGTTTTTT
d_call: NA; j_call: TRBJ1-1; clone_size: NA; v_call: TRBV19; cdr3_aa: CASRGATEAFF; cdr3_nt: TGTGCCAGTCGTGGGGCCACTGAAGCTTTCTTT
d_call: TRBD2; j_call: TRBJ2-5; clone_size: NA; v_call: TRBV7-6; cdr3_aa: CAVGRGEETQYF; cdr3_nt: TGTGCGGTCGGGCGGGGGGAAGAGACCCAGTACTTC
d_call: TRBD2; j_call: TRBJ2-7; clone_size: once; v_call: TRBV6-4; cdr3_aa: CASSAVAGGKYF; cdr3_nt: TGTGCCAGCAGTGCCGTAGCGGGGGGTAAGTACTTC
d_call: TRBD1; j_call: TRBJ1-1; clone_size: NA; v_call: TRBV19; cdr3_aa: CASSISRDRVNTEAFF; cdr3_nt: TGTGCCAGTAGTATTAGCCGGGACAGGGTGAACACTGAAGCTTTCTTT
d_call: TRBD2; j_call: TRBJ2-1; clone_size: NA; v_call: TRBV30; cdr3_aa: CAWSGLAGLVNEQFF; cdr3_nt: TGTGCCTGGAGTGGACTAGCGGGACTAGTTAATGAGCAGTTCTTC
d_call: NA; j_call: TRBJ1-2; clone_size: NA; v_call: TRBV6-1; cdr3_aa: CASSEALTAWGYTF; cdr3_nt: TGTGCCAGCAGTGAAGCGCTGACAGCCTGGGGCTACACCTTC
d_call: TRBD2; j_call: TRBJ2-2; clone_size: NA; v_call: TRBV5-5; cdr3_aa: CASSLRLAGGPGELFF; cdr3_nt: TGTGCCAGCAGCCTGAGACTAGCGGGAGGTCCCGGGGAGCTGTTTTTT
d_call: NA; j_call: TRBJ2-7; clone_size: NA; v_call: TRBV7-2; cdr3_aa: CASSLSHAITYEQYF; cdr3_nt: TGTGCCAGCAGCTTATCACACGCTATAACCTACGAGCAGTACTTC
d_call: TRBD1; j_call: TRBJ2-7; clone_size: NA; v_call: TRBV5-1; cdr3_aa: CASSLEGQGLGEQYF; cdr3_nt: TGCGCCAGCAGCTTGGAGGGACAGGGACTGGGGGAGCAGTACTTC
d_call: TRBD1; j_call: TRBJ2-7; clone_size: NA; v_call: TRBV18; cdr3_aa: CASSPPMGQGNEQYF; cdr3_nt: TGTGCCAGCTCACCACCAATGGGACAGGGGAACGAGCAGTACTTC
d_call: TRBD2; j_call: TRBJ2-3; clone_size: NA; v_call: TRBV7-3; cdr3_aa: CASSPKGTSASDTQYF; cdr3_nt: TGTGCCAGCTCTCCCAAGGGTACTAGCGCCTCAGATACGCAGTATTTT
d_call: TRBD1; j_call: TRBJ1-5; clone_size: once; v_call: TRBV6-1; cdr3_aa: CASSGPPDRNQPQHF; cdr3_nt: TGTGCCAGCAGTGGACCTCCGGACAGGAATCAGCCCCAGCATTTT
d_call: TRBD2; j_call: TRBJ2-3; clone_size: once; v_call: TRBV5-4; cdr3_aa: CASRQGTSGVADTQYF; cdr3_nt: TGTGCCAGCAGACAAGGGACTAGCGGGGTGGCAGATACGCAGTATTTT
d_call: TRBD2; j_call: TRBJ2-7; clone_size: NA; v_call: TRBV10-3; cdr3_aa: CAISESASGGPYEQYF; cdr3_nt: TGTGCCATCAGTGAGTCGGCTAGCGGGGGGCCCTACGAGCAGTACTTC
d_call: NA; j_call: TRBJ2-7; clone_size: NA; v_call: TRBV6-5; cdr3_aa: CASRPRAGRLVQQYF; cdr3_nt: TGTGCCAGCAGGCCACGCGCGGGGCGTTTGGTCCAGCAGTACTTC
d_call: NA; j_call: TRBJ2-7; clone_size: NA; v_call: TRBV28; cdr3_aa: CASSTGTLSHEQYF; cdr3_nt: TGTGCCAGCAGTACAGGGACACTGAGCCACGAGCAGTACTTC
d_call: NA; j_call: TRBJ1-1; clone_size: NA; v_call: TRBV6-6; cdr3_aa: CASIRTNTEAFF; cdr3_nt: TGTGCCAGCATTAGAACGAACACTGAAGCTTTCTTT
d_call: NA; j_call: TRBJ2-4; clone_size: NA; v_call: TRBV6-5; cdr3_aa: CASSQQGGKNIQYF; cdr3_nt: TGTGCCAGCAGTCAACAGGGAGGCAAAAACATTCAGTACTTC
d_call: TRBD1; j_call: TRBJ2-7; clone_size: NA; v_call: TRBV7-9; cdr3_aa: CASSPGQGLRQYF; cdr3_nt: TGTGCCAGCAGCCCGGGACAGGGATTGAGGCAGTACTTC
d_call: NA; j_call: TRBJ2-3; clone_size: NA; v_call: TRBV30; cdr3_aa: CAWSHTDTQYF; cdr3_nt: TGTGCCTGGAGTCACACAGATACGCAGTATTTT
d_call: NA; j_call: TRBJ1-3; clone_size: NA; v_call: TRBV6-5; cdr3_aa: CATSYRAGNTIYF; cdr3_nt: TGTGCCACATCCTACAGGGCTGGAAACACCATATATTTT
d_call: NA; j_call: TRBJ1-2; clone_size: NA; v_call: TRBV4-3; cdr3_aa: CASSQGKAGYTF; cdr3_nt: TGCGCCAGCAGCCAAGGGAAGGCGGGCTACACCTTC
d_call: TRBD1; j_call: TRBJ2-5; clone_size: NA; v_call: TRBV28; cdr3_aa: CATSRDRLPRETQYF; cdr3_nt: TGTGCCACCTCCCGGGACAGGCTACCCCGCGAGACCCAGTACTTC
d_call: NA; j_call: TRBJ1-1; clone_size: NA; v_call: TRBV11-2; cdr3_aa: CASSITRGTEAFF; cdr3_nt: TGTGCCAGCAGCATTACCCGGGGCACTGAAGCTTTCTTT
d_call: TRBD1; j_call: TRBJ1-1; clone_size: NA; v_call: TRBV27; cdr3_aa: CASSLTGSTEAFF; cdr3_nt: TGTGCCAGCAGTCTGACAGGGAGCACTGAAGCTTTCTTT
d_call: NA; j_call: TRBJ2-3; clone_size: NA; v_call: TRBV28; cdr3_aa: CASSLGVGLGTDTQYF; cdr3_nt: TGTGCCAGCAGTTTGGGAGTCGGCCTCGGCACAGATACGCAGTATTTT
d_call: NA; j_call: TRBJ2-7; clone_size: NA; v_call: TRBV2; cdr3_aa: CASSDTQTRGEQYF; cdr3_nt: TGTGCCAGCAGTGACACACAGACCAGGGGCGAGCAGTACTTC
d_call: NA; j_call: TRBJ2-7; clone_size: NA; v_call: TRBV5-1; cdr3_aa: CASSLTGGTYEQYF; cdr3_nt: TGCGCCAGCAGCTTGACCGGGGGTACCTACGAGCAGTACTTC